This T cell receptor (beta chain) emerged from a study of early stage breast cancer tumors. Study context: Of some 17 invasive breast tumors, twelve were hormone receptor-positive, HER2-negative. Study findings and constraints: Compared with adjacent normal breast, tumors showed approximately 2.5-fold denser, more clonal T cells.

Concerning this clone itself: Its antigen is currently unknown.

Generated by immunoSEQ multiplex PCR, the TCRdb table keeps only in-frame clones and is missing some. The sample has some 30,000 clones, around 75% seen once. Sequencing was done on a sample of breast tumor tissue. This clonotype was sampled from a person aged 25-39 years with breast cancer.

This chain's CDR3 is CASRYRGHQKGEQFF. Here the CDR3 DNA reads TGTGCCAGCAGATACAGGGGGCATCAGAAGGGTGAGCAGTTCTTC. The J gene is TRBJ2-1, the V gene TRBV6-1; 9 bases agree with TRBD1. The CDR3 is 15 residues long. Germline-derived CDR1 and CDR2 are MNHNS and SASEGT. With V trimmed by 6 bases and J by 9 bases, 12 bases remained unmatched.